The 17 T cell receptor beta chains in this list originate from one sample, sequenced in a study of human T cells and chemical hapten exposure. The time point was: patch test 3, about 24 weeks after DPC sensitization. Treatment: therapeutic diphenylcyclopropenone sensitization with weekly scalp DPC. TCRdb passed the RACE reads through MiXCR, listing each CDR3 protein once. The data show some 64,000 distinct CDR3 sequences, approximately 10% seen once. The sample consisted of whole blood, taken in connection with sensitization to the hapten diphenylcyclopropenone (DPC). These receptors all stem from a woman aged 25 to 45 with alopecia areata. Some clones in this sample may be carry-over from other donors' samples.

At least ten counts were recorded for this clonotype. The V gene is TRBV30, the J gene TRBJ1-6, with a possible D match to TRBD1 (6 bases). Between the trimmed V and J ends, which lost 0 bases and 7 bases, there was a span of 10 bases. Germline V gene sequence: CDR1 GTSNPN, CDR2 SVGIG (reference sequence). The CDR3 loop spans 14 amino acids. The CDR3 DNA reads TGTGCCTGGAGTGTAAATGGACAGAATTCACCCCTCCACTTT. It is translated as CAWSVNGQNSPLHF.

Only a few counts were recorded for this clonotype. V usage is TRBV6-5 and J usage is TRBJ2-1, with 9 bases that match TRBD2. The J segment lost 4 bases and the V segment lost 5 bases, leaving 9 bases of the junction unmatched. The V gene's germline CDR1 is MNHEY and CDR2 SVGAGI. This CDR3 comprises 16 residues. The CDR3 loop is CASSRTPSGGYNEQFF. In nucleotides, the CDR3 is TGTGCCAGCAGTCGGACCCCCAGCGGGGGGTACAATGAGCAGTTCTTC.

CDR3 protein: CASSLEAASYEQYF. CDR3 nucleotides: TGCGCCAGCAGCTTGGAGGCAGCCTCCTACGAGCAGTACTTC. This chain uses TRBV5-1 with TRBJ2-7; D gene ambiguous. Trimming stripped 0 bases from V and 0 bases from J, with 7 bases between. Germline CDR1 is SGHRS and CDR2 is YFSETQ. The CDR3 loop spans 14 amino acids.

V gene TRBV3-1 combines with J gene TRBJ2-2; D remains unclear. The germline gives CDR1 LGHDT, CDR2 YNNKEL (reference sequence). Between the trimmed V and J ends, which lost 6 bases and 0 bases, there was a span of 8 bases. This CDR3 has 14 residues. The CDR3 DNA reads TGTGCCAGCAGTCCAGGATCGAACACCGGGGAGCTGTTTTTT. It encodes CASSPGSNTGELFF.

This clonotype was seen ten or more times. The rearrangement uses TRBV21-1 and TRBJ1-2; the table's TRBD1 call for D was not verified on the DNA. TRBV21-1 is annotated as a pseudogene. The CDR3 consists of 16 residues. The CDR3 region is CASTFNPGGLVYGYTF. The CDR3 DNA follows: TGTGCCAGCACCTTTAACCCAGGGGGACTGGTCTATGGCTACACCTTC.

Many counts were recorded for this clonotype. The rearrangement links TRBV19 to TRBJ2-6; perhaps D is TRBD1 or TRBD2 (6 bases each). Per germline, CDR1 LNHDA and CDR2 SQIVND (reference sequence). This CDR3 comprises 13 residues. V lost 8 bases to trimming and J lost 7 bases, with 12 bases between them. CDR3 protein: CASSSGAANVLTF. The CDR3, as DNA: TGTGCCAGTTCCTCGGGGGCCGCCAACGTCCTGACTTTC.

This clonotype was seen ten or more times. CDR3 DNA sequence: TGCGCCAGCAGTGAGTCGATGGACTCTGGCTACACCTTC. Its translation is CASSESMDSGYTF. V gene TRBV10-1 combines with J gene TRBJ1-2; D unclear. The V gene's germline CDR1 is WNHNN and CDR2 SYGVQD (reference sequence). This CDR3 is built from 13 residues. Trimming left V 0 bases short and J 7 bases short, with 9 bases between.

This clonotype was counted a few times. J is TRBJ1-5 and V is TRBV30; 9 bases line up with TRBD1. Per the germline V gene, CDR1 is GTSNPN and CDR2 is SVGIG (reference sequence). The CDR3 consists of 15 residues. V shed 1 base and J 6 bases; nucleotides not matched to a gene: 7. CDR3 sequence: CAWSDPGQGIQPQHF. CDR3 nucleotide sequence: TGTGCCTGGAGTGATCCGGGACAGGGTATTCAGCCCCAGCATTTT. Using reference TRBV30 and TRBJ1-5 for the parts outside the CDR3, the full variable domain is SQTIHQWPATLVQPVGSPLSLECTVEGTSNPNLYWYRQAAGRGLQLLFYSVGIGQISSEVPQNLSASRPQDRQFILSSKKLLLSDSGFYLCAWSDPGQGIQPQHFGDGTRLSIL.

There are many counts of this clonotype. V is TRBV6-1 and J is TRBJ2-7; the D is unclear. The germline V gene encodes CDR1 MNHNS and CDR2 SASEGT. The V end was cut by 10 bases, the J end by 6 bases, with 19 bases between. The length of the CDR3 is 13 residues. CDR3 residues: CATRLPDVREQYF. As DNA, the CDR3 is TGTGCCACCAGGTTGCCGGACGTACGCGAGCAGTACTTC.

This clonotype was found a few times. This CDR3 reads CASSEGQGADETEAFF. Here the CDR3 DNA reads TGTGCCAGCAGCGAGGGACAGGGAGCCGACGAAACTGAAGCTTTCTTT. V is TRBV5-4 and J is TRBJ1-1, with 9 bases lining up with TRBD1. Germline trimming cut 4 bases from V and 5 bases from J; bases unmatched to any gene: 12. The CDR3 runs to 16 residues. Germline V gene sequence: CDR1 SGHNT, CDR2 YYREEE (reference sequence).

V and J are TRBV20-1 and TRBJ1-2; D might be TRBD1 (5 bases). Deletions cut 0 bases from V and 6 bases from J, with 14 bases between. The CDR3 is 14 residues long. Looked up from germline, CDR1 is DFQATT and CDR2 is SNEGSKA (reference sequence). CDR3 protein: CSARDYKGIHGYTF. The CDR3 DNA is TGCAGTGCTAGAGATTATAAGGGGATACATGGCTACACCTTC.

This clonotype was picked up a small number of times. The CDR3 DNA is TGTGCCAGCAGCTTAGTAGTGGGTCATACGGGCTACACCTTC. It specifies CASSLVVGHTGYTF. This sequence joins TRBV7-2 and TRBJ1-2; no clear D gene. Germline V gene sequence: CDR1 SGHTA, CDR2 FQGNSA. The CDR3 consists of 14 residues. Trimming removed 1 base at V and 8 bases at J, with 14 bases between.

The chain couples TRBV4-2 to TRBJ2-1; D remains unclear. V was cut by 0 bases and J by 8 bases, with 11 bases left in between. The V gene's germline CDR1 is LGHNA and CDR2 YNFKEQ. There are 14 residues in the CDR3. The CDR3 DNA reads as TGTGCCAGCAGCCAAGATAGGGTAGGTGATGAGCAGTTCTTC. Translating it yields CASSQDRVGDEQFF.

This clonotype came up many times. The chain has TRBV10-2 and TRBJ1-4; 9 bases fit TRBD1. The J segment lost 8 bases and the V segment lost 6 bases, leaving 4 bases of the junction unmatched. This CDR3 contains 13 residues. Germline V lookup: CDR1 WSHSY, CDR2 SAAADI. The CDR3 DNA reads TGCGCCAGCAGGGGACAGGGAAGAGAAAAACTGTTTTTT. This sequence encodes CASRGQGREKLFF.

The genes are TRBV14 and TRBJ2-7, with 13 positions matching TRBD2. The V gene's germline CDR1 is SGHDN and CDR2 FVKESK. This CDR3 comprises 15 residues. The V gene end was trimmed by 5 bases and the J gene end by 2 bases; junction bases not matched to a gene: 3. For the CDR3, the DNA is TGTGCCAGCAGCTTCGGGACTAGCGGGGCCTACGAGCAGTACTTC. Its translation: CASSFGTSGAYEQYF.

This clonotype was counted many times. The chain is built from TRBV7-3 and TRBJ1-1; the D is unclear. This CDR3 has 13 amino acids. The V and J ends lost 3 bases and 4 bases respectively, with 9 bases between them. CDR1 is SGHTA, CDR2 FQGTGA, per germline. The CDR3 sequence: CASSFRPGTEAFF. In DNA form, the CDR3 reads TGTGCCAGCAGCTTTAGGCCGGGCACTGAAGCTTTCTTT.

There are a few counts of this clonotype. V usage is TRBV3-1 and J usage is TRBJ2-5; no clear D. Germline values: CDR1 LGHDT, CDR2 YNNKEL (reference sequence). The CDR3 contains 15 residues. V was shortened by 1 base and J by 0 bases, with 9 bases between the two germline ends. CDR3 nucleotides: TGTGCCAGCAGCCAAGTGAGCTCGAACCAAGAGACCCAGTACTTC. Residues: CASSQVSSNQETQYF.